The rows below give T cell receptor beta chains drawn from one sample of a study of sequential checkpoint blockade in melanoma. Libraries were prepared by immunoSEQ multiplex PCR; TCRdb keeps only in-frame clonotypes and omits some of them. Among some 3,700 clones, roughly 19% were seen once, and the ten largest hold around 26%. The source material was tumor tissue (inferred from file names), sampled from a patient given nivolumab and ipilimumab in sequence. All receptors come from a human donor with melanoma. Each CDR3 is given with its conserved first and last residue. Fields, in order: J gene, V gene, D gene, clone size, CDR3 length, CDR3 protein, CDR3 DNA. D genes are given only for firm matches. Clone size appears in some rows only: once, few, many, or a class for an expanded clone.

>TRBJ2-1|TRBV2|TRBD2|few|13
CASSAGGHNEQFF
TGTGCCAGCAGCGCGGGGGGGCACAATGAGCAGTTCTTC
>TRBJ2-5|TRBV6-8|TRBD2|few|13
CASSSGSRETQYF
TGTGCCAGCAGTAGCGGGAGCAGAGAGACCCAGTACTTC
>TRBJ1-1|TRBV5-1|TRBD1|.|15
CASSLDGTANTEAFF
TGCGCCAGCAGCTTGGACGGGACAGCGAACACTGAAGCTTTCTTT
>TRBJ1-5|TRBV10-2|.|.|15
CASRGRGGSNQPQHF
TGCGCCAGCAGGGGACGGGGAGGAAGCAATCAGCCCCAGCATTTT
>TRBJ1-1|TRBV30|.|medium-sized|15
CAWSVRATRRTEAFF
TGTGCCTGGAGTGTTCGAGCCACTCGGCGCACTGAAGCTTTCTTT
>TRBJ1-4|TRBV4-1|TRBD1|medium-sized|16
CASSQGEGASNEKLFF
TGCGCCAGCAGCCAAGGGGAGGGGGCGTCTAATGAAAAACTGTTTTTT
>TRBJ2-1|TRBV19|TRBD1|.|15
CASSIGTGPYNEQFF
TGTGCCAGTAGTATCGGGACAGGTCCCTACAATGAGCAGTTCTTC